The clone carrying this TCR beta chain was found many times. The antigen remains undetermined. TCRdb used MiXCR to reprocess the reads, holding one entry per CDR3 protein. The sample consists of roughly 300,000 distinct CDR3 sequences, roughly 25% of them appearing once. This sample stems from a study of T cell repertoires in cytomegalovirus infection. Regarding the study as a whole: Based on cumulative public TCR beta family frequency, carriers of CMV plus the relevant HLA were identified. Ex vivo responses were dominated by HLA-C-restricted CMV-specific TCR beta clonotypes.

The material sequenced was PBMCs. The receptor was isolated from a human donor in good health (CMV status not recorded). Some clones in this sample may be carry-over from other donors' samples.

The CDR3 region is CASSQSETGAYEQYF. The CDR3 DNA reads as TGCGCCAGCAGTCAATCGGAGACAGGGGCCTACGAGCAGTACTTC. V and J are TRBV23-1 and TRBJ2-7; 8 bases line up with TRBD1. TRBV23-1 is filed as an ORF, its function uncertain. The CDR3 length is 15 residues. V was pared by 0 bases and J by 2 bases, with 3 bases of the junction left unmatched.